This record looks at one T cell receptor (beta chain) sequence and its context. This clonotype was picked up one time. It lacks a known antigen. With a much larger clone just one base away, this may be a read error. The time point label, read with the paper, signifies: newly diagnosed GD, antithyroid drugs for less than 3 months. For both TCR sequencing and RNA sequencing, RNA was extracted from PBMCs using TRIzol. The diagnosis of Graves' disease was made according to American Thyroid Association guidelines. Recruitment of patients was carried out at an endocrinology department in Xi'an, China. From each patient, roughly 9 milliliters of peripheral blood was collected into an EDTA anticoagulant tube. PBMCs were isolated by Ficoll Paque Plus density gradient separation without further T cell sorting. RNA quality was checked with an Agilent 2100 Bioanalyzer and agarose gel, and concentration with a NanoDrop 2000.

The library was built by means of multiplex PCR. Sequencing was performed on an Illumina HiSeq 4000. TCR beta libraries were built with iRepertoire HTBI primers and Arm-PCR amplification of CDR3 regions. PCR products were gel purified before sequencing. In the original analysis: Gene usage analysis of CDR3 amino acid clonotypes relied on the roughly 64 TRBV and 13 to 15 TRBJ segments identified across samples. COPE and FqMerger were used to merge the filtered high-quality paired reads into contigs. BLAST was used to align contigs to the IMGT TRBV, TRBD and TRBJ reference genes, and CDR3 was defined following IMGT. Highly expanded clones were defined as clonotypes with a frequency above 0.1%. Shannon entropy was used to measure repertoire diversity, and the Gini coefficient was used to measure V-J evenness. Clonotypes shared by more than one individual were considered public. TCRdb trimmed public reads at Q25 via fastp, called clones via MiXCR and kept in-frame beta chains. Each CDR3 protein appears once, grouped with its most common genes and DNA. TCRdb's processing, not the authors', yielded these V and J calls. This sample comprises 350,000 to 450,000 distinct CDR3 sequences, about 15% of them detected only once. The ten largest clones capture 16% of the sample.

Its CDR3 holds 15 amino acids, cysteine through phenylalanine. The CDR3 DNA has 45 bases and is translated from base 1. Taken from the germline V gene, the CDR1 and CDR2 loops are SGDLS and YYNGEE. The sample is drawn from a study of regulatory T cells in long-lasting Graves disease (dated by TCRdb to about 2021). Broadly, across the study: In the newly diagnosed Graves' disease group, patients had been taking antithyroid drugs for less than 3 months. Peripheral blood TCR sequencing and RNA sequencing compared persistent Graves' disease patients with newly diagnosed Graves' disease patients. The study was conducted in China and was registered as a clinical trial. A total of about 33 samples underwent TCR sequencing: around 13 from persistent and some 20 from newly diagnosed Graves' disease patients.

The research as a whole found: Persistent disease showed preferential use of TRBV28, TRBJ1-2 and TRBJ2-5, whereas newly diagnosed disease favored TRBV20-1 and TRBJ2-1. The authors acknowledged the small sample size as a limitation that may reduce accuracy. A larger number of public clonotypes was shared among persistent patients (2,741) than among newly diagnosed patients (around 870). Compared with newly diagnosed patients, persistent Graves' disease patients had lower TCR Shannon entropy and fewer highly expanded clones, which suggests clonal expansion. Only peripheral blood was studied, because thyroid tissue, the primary lesion, was inaccessible. Only the TCR beta chain was sequenced and analyzed.

The same sample was also studied in work on T cells in Graves' hyperthyroidism and ophthalmopathy. The second investigation adds: Stable Graves' hyperthyroidism was defined as no progression to ophthalmopathy during 18 months of follow-up. Hyperthyroidism patients were newly diagnosed, with disease duration under 2 months, and aged 18 to 65 years. Exclusion was applied to patients with uncontrolled infections, other autoimmune diseases, pregnancy or lactation. Diagnoses relied on clinical symptoms, serum thyroxine and TRAb, thyroid ultrasound and orbital computed tomography. The first round of RT-PCR for the TCR CDR3 was performed with the HTBI primer set and the Qiagen OneStep RT-PCR kit. Blood samples also contained most of the expanded thyroid clonotypes (frequency above 0.001), which suggests that blood repertoires may reflect thyroid immune responses. Ophthalmopathy was separated from stable hyperthyroidism by a 13 V-J signature model, with 85% to 90% sensitivity and roughly 81% specificity obtained in cross-validation and 80%/75% obtained in testing. In validation, progression to ophthalmopathy was predicted by the model with 70.59% sensitivity and around 75% specificity, a median of roughly 6.4 months before onset. To identify TCR V-J signatures that set the groups apart, the researchers used a discovery cohort of 90 to 100 patients, made up of 40 to 45 with Graves' ophthalmopathy and approximately 57 with stable Graves' hyperthyroidism. An independent validation cohort of under 20 hyperthyroidism patients and 17 patients who later progressed to ophthalmopathy tested prospective prediction of ophthalmopathy. The 75 to 100 discovery patients were randomly divided into training and test sets at a 7:3 ratio. In addition, the study compared T-cell repertoires in thyroid tissue and in blood from six Graves' hyperthyroidism patients. Following sampling, methimazole starting at 30 mg daily was given to hyperthyroidism patients, and high-dose intravenous methylprednisolone was given to ophthalmopathy patients. Libraries were constructed in a second round of multiplex PCR, after which size selection and purification were performed. Paired-end sequencing of the libraries was performed with 100 bp reads on an Illumina HiSeq2000. SOAPnuke was used to process the raw data, with reads discarded if the reads contained adapters or uncalled bases, had a mean Phred below 15, or lacked an exact constant-primer or identifier match. High-quality paired reads were merged with COPE v1.2.5, and unique nucleotide sequences were defined as clonotypes. MiTCR v1.1 was used to align the clonotypes against IMGT TRBV, TRBD and TRBJ reference segments. Only V-J combinations with frequency above 0.0001, covering about 99% of repertoires, were analysed. A TCS score was defined as the ratio of F50 (clonal expansion) to E x V (chaos), with BLOSUM62-based TCRdist applied between CDR3 peptides within each V-J. Welch's t-statistics and random forest reduced 450 to 600 V-J features to under 15, which were used in a naive Bayes classifier (R e1071). Sample size was not statistically predetermined, and investigators were not blinded to group allocation. The paper reports TCR Vbeta CDR3 sequencing of about 140 peripheral blood samples: approximately 43 ophthalmopathy, fewer than 80 hyperthyroidism and around 17 progressor patients.

Sequencing was performed on peripheral blood mononuclear cells (PBMCs), taken at new diagnosis, from a patient treated with antithyroid drugs. This sequence originates from a woman between 25 and 40 years old with Graves disease. Donor details come from another sample of the same person, matched by shared clones. This sequence uses TRBV9 and TRBJ2-5; the junction holds 8 bases that match TRBD1. The DNA sequence is TGTGCCAGCAGCGACACTGGGACAGGACAAGAGGCCCAGTACTTC. This gives the protein CASSDTGTGQEAQYF.